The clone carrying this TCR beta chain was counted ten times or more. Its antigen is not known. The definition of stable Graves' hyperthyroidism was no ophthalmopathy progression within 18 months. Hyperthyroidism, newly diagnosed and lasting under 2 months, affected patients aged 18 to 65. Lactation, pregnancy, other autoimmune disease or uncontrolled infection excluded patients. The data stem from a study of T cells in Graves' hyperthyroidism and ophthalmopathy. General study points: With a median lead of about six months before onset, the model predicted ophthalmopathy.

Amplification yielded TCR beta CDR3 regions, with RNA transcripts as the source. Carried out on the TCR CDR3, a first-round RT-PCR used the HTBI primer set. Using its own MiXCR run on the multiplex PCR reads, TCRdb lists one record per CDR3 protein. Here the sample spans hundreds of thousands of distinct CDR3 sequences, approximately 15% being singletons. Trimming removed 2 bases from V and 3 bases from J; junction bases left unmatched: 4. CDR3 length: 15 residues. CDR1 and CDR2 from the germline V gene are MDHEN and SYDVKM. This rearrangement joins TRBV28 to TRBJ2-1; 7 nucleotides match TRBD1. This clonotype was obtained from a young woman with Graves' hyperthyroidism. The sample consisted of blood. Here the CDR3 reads CASSLMGQLYNEQFF. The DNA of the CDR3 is TGTGCCAGCAGTTTAATGGGACAGCTCTACAATGAGCAGTTCTTC. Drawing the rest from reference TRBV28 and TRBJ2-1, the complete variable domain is DVKVTQSSRYLVKRTGEKVFLECVQDMDHENMFWYRQDPGLGLRLIYFSYDVKMKEKGDIPEGYSVSREKKERFSLILESASTNQTSMYLCASSLMGQLYNEQFFGPGTRLTVL.